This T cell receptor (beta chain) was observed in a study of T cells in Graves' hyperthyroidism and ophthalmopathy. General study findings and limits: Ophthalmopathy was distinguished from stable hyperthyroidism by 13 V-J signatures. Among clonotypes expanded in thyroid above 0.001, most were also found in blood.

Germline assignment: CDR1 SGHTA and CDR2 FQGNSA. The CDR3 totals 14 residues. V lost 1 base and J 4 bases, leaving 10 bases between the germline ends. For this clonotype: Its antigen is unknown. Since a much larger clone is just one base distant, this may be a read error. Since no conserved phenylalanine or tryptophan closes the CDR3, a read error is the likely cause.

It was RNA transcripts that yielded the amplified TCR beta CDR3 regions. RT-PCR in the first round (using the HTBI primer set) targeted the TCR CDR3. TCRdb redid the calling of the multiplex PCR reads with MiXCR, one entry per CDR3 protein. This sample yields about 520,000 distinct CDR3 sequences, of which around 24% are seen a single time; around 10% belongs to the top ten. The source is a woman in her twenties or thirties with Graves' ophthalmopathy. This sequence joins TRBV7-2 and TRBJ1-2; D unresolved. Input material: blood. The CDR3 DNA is TGTGCCAGCAGCTTAGGACGGCTAATCTATGGCTACACCTAC. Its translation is CASSLGRLIYGYTY.